The 6 T cell receptor beta chains reported below all come from one sample, sequenced in a study of Tregs in tolerant kidney transplant recipients. TCRdb's table, derived via immunoSEQ multiplex PCR, lists solely in-frame clones and lacks some. The sample totals 10,000 or so clones. Related graft donors supplied nonmyeloablative bone marrow transplants, and mixed chimerism was transient. The sequencing used CD8+ T cells from blood (PBMCs), collected 24 months after the transplant. The receptors come from a human patient who received a combined kidney and bone marrow transplant. The T cells may partly be graft donor cells.

As regards this clone: The CDR3 end falls 3 residues outside the read, so it is completed with the germline J gene. V usage is TRBV7-3 and J usage is TRBJ2-2, with D possibly TRBD2 on 5 matching bases. The CDR3 has 13 residues. V was clipped by 7 bases and J by 5 bases, with 11 bases between them. Germline V gene sequence: CDR1 SGHTA, CDR2 FQGTGA. The sequenced CDR3 bases are TGTGCCAGCACGAGGGAGCGGACCGGGGAG. It translates to CASTRERTGE. The entire CDR3 protein is CASTRERTGELFF.

According to its frequency, this clone is medium-sized. The CDR3 extends 3 residues past the end of the read, so its final part is completed from the germline J gene. The chain has TRBV12-3 or TRBV12-4 and TRBJ1-2; weak D call: TRBD1 (5 bases). The V end was cut by 5 bases, the J end by 2 bases, with 6 bases between. The CDR3 runs 12 residues. The CDR3 is CASSNRNYGYTF. The sequenced CDR3 bases are TGTGCCAGCAGTAACAGGAACTATGGC.

Concerning this clone itself: The CDR3 end falls 3 residues outside the read, so it is completed with the germline J gene. This chain connects TRBV7-2 to TRBJ2-7; D unclear. Trimming stripped 5 bases from V and 0 bases from J, with 8 bases between. Germline V gives CDR1 SGHTA, CDR2 FQGNSA. The CDR3 consists of 13 residues. This chain's CDR3 is CASSPGRSYEQYF. CDR3 bases read: TGTGCCAGCAGCCCAGGTCGCTCCTACGAG.

Concerning this clone itself: Read data end 3 residues before the CDR3 end; the end is taken from the germline J gene. The rearrangement uses TRBV19 and TRBJ1-5, with 8 bases that match TRBD1. This CDR3 contains 15 residues. With 2 bases clipped from V and 2 bases from J, the junction kept 2 bases outside the gene matches. In germline, CDR1 is LNHDA, CDR2 SQIVND (reference sequence). CDR3 sequence: CASSISTGGNQPQHF. The sequenced CDR3 bases are TGTGCCAGTAGTATATCGACAGGGGGCAATCAGCCC. The full variable domain, in which reference TRBV19 and TRBJ1-5 provide the parts outside the CDR3, is DGGITQSPKYLFRKEGQNVTLSCEQNLNHDAMYWYRQDPGQGLRLIYYSQIVNDFQKGDIAEGYSVSREKKESFPLTVTSAQKNPTAFYLCASSISTGGNQPQHFGDGTRLSIL.

To note about this clone: The read gets to within 3 residues of the CDR3 end, and the germline J gene fills in the rest. The genes are TRBV19 and TRBJ2-1; D gene ambiguous. Germline V gene lookup returns CDR1 LNHDA and CDR2 SQIVND (reference sequence). V gave up 3 bases and J gave up 9 bases, with 9 bases separating them. The CDR3 extends over 12 amino acids. This chain's CDR3 is CASSINGLEQFF. The CDR3 DNA, read in part, is TGTGCCAGTAGTATTAATGGGCTTGAG.

Comment on this clone: The read terminates 3 residues before the CDR3 end, so the remaining end is supplied by the germline J gene. This chain joins TRBV7-9 and TRBJ2-3, with D tentatively TRBD1 (5 bases). V was cut by 6 bases and J by 0 bases, with 13 bases left in between. This CDR3 comprises 15 residues. Germline V gives CDR1 SEHNR, CDR2 FQNEAQ (reference sequence). The CDR3 bases that were read are TGTGCCAGCAGTGCACCGACAGCTAGCACAGATACG. It codes for CASSAPTASTDT. The whole CDR3 sequence reads CASSAPTASTDTQYF. Complete variable domain (other parts from reference TRBV7-9 and TRBJ2-3): DTGVSQNPRHKITKRGQNVTFRCDPISEHNRLYWYRQTLGQGPEFLTYFQNEAQLEKSRLLSDRFSAERPKGSFSTLEIQRTEQGDSAMYLCASSAPTASTDTQYFGPGTRLTVL.